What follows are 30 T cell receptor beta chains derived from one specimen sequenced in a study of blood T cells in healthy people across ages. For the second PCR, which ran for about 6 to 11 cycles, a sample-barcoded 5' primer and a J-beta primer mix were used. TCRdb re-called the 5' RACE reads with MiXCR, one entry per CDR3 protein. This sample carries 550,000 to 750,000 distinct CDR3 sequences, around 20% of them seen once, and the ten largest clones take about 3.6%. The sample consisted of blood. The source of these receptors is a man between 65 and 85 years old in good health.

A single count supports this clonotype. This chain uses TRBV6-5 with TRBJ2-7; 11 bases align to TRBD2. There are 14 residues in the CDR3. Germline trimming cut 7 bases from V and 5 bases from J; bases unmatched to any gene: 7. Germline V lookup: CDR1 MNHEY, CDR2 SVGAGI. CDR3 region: CASTVLAGDNEQYF. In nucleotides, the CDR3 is TGTGCCAGCACGGTACTAGCGGGAGACAACGAGCAGTACTTC.

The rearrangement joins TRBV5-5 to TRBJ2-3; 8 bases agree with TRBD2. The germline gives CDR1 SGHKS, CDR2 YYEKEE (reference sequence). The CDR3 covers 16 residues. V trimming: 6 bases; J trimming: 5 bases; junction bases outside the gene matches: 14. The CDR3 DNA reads TGTGCCAGCACCCCGAGGGCAGCGGGAGTTGGAGATACGCAGTATTTT. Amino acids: CASTPRAAGVGDTQYF.

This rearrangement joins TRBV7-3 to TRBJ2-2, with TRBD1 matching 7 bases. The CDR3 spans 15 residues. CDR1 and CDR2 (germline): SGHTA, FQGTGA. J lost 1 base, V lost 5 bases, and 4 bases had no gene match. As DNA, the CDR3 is TGTGCCAGCAGCCCGGGGACAGAGAACACCGGGGAGCTGTTTTTT. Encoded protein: CASSPGTENTGELFF.

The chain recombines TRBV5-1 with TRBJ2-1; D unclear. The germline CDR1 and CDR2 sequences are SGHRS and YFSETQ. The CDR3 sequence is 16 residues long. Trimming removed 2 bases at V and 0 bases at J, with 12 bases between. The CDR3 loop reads CASSFTNGVSYNEQFF. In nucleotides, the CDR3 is TGCGCCAGCAGCTTCACTAACGGAGTCTCCTACAATGAGCAGTTCTTC.

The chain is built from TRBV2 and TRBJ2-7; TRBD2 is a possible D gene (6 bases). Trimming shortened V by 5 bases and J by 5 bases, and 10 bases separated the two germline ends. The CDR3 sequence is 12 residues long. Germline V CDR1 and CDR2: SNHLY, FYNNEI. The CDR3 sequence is CASSKDYNEQYF. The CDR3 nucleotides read TGTGCCAGCAGTAAGGACTACAACGAGCAGTACTTC.

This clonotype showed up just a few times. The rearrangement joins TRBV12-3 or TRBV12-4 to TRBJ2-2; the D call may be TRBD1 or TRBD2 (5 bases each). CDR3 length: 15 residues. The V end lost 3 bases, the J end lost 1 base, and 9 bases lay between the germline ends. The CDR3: CASSLGEVNTGELFF. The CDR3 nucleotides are TGTGCCAGCAGTTTGGGGGAAGTGAACACCGGGGAGCTGTTTTTT.

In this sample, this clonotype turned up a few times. In nucleotides, the CDR3 is TGCGCCAGCAGCCAAGGGGGGAGAACAAGCAATTCACCCCTCCACTTT. Translated, it gives CASSQGGRTSNSPLHF. The chain employs TRBV5-1 and TRBJ1-6; tentatively, D is TRBD1 (6 bases). Germline CDR1 is SGHRS and CDR2 is YFSETQ. Trimming cost V 4 bases and J 7 bases, with 18 bases left between them. This CDR3 comprises 16 residues. The full variable domain, rest sourced from reference TRBV5-1 and TRBJ1-6, is KAGVTQTPRYLIKTRGQQVTLSCSPISGHRSVSWYQQTPGQGLQFLFEYFSETQRNKGNFPGRFSGRQFSNSRSEMNVSTLELGDSALYLCASSQGGRTSNSPLHFGNGTRLTVT.

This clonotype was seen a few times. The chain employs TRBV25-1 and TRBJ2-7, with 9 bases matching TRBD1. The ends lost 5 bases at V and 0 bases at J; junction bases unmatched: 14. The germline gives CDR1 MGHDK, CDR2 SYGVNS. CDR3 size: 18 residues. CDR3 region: CASSKHRTGEGNSYEQYF. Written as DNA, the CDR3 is TGTGCCAGCAGTAAACACAGGACAGGGGAAGGGAACTCCTACGAGCAGTACTTC.

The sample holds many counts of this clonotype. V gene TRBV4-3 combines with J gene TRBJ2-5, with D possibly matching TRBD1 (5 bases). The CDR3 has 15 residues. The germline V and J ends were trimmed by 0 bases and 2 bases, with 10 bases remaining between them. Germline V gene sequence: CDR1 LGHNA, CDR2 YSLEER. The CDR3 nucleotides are TGCGCCAGCAGCCAAGATTTTCAGGGACAAGAGACCCAGTACTTC. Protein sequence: CASSQDFQGQETQYF.

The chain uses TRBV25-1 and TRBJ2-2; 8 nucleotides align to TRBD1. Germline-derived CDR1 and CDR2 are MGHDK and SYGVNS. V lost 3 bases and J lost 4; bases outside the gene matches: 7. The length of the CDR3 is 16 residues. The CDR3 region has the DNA TGTGCCAGCAGTGACCCCACCAGGGGGCCCACCGGGGAGCTGTTTTTT. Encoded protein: CASSDPTRGPTGELFF.

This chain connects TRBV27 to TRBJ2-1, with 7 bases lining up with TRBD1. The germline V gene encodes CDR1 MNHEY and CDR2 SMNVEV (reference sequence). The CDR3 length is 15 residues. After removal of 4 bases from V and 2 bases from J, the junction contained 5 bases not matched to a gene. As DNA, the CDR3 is TGTGCCAGCAGTTCCCCAGGGGGAGCCTACAATGAGCAGTTCTTC. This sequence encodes CASSSPGGAYNEQFF.

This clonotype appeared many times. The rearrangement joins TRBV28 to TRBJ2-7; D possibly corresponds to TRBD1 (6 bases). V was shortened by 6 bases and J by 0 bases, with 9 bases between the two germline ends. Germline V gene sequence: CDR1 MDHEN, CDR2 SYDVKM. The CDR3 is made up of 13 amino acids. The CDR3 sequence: CASRLGHSYEQYF. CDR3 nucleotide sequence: TGTGCCAGCAGATTGGGACACTCCTACGAGCAGTACTTC.

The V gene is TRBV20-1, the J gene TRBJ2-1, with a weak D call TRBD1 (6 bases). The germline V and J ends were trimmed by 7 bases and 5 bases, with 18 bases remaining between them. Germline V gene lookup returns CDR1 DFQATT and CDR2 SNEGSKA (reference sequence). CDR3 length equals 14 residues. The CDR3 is CSVVSGAYHNEQFF. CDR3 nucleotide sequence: TGCAGTGTCGTGTCAGGGGCCTACCACAATGAGCAGTTCTTC.

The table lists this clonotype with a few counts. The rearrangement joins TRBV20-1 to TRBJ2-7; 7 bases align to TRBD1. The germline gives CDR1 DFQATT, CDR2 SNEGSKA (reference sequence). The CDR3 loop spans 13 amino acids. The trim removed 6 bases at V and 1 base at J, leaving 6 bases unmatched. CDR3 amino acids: CSARTGISYEQYF. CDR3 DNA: TGCAGTGCGCGGACAGGAATTTCCTACGAGCAGTACTTC.

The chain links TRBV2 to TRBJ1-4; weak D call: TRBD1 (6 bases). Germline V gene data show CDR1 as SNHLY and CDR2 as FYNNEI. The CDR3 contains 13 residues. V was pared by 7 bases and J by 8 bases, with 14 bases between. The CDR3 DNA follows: TGTGCCAGCATCAGGGGCCTTGGAGAAAAACTGTTTTTT. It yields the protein CASIRGLGEKLFF.

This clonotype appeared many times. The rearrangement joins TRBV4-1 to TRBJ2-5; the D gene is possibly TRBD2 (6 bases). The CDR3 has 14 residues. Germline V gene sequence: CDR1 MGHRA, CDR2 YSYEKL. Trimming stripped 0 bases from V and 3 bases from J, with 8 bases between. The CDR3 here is CASSQELAKETQYF. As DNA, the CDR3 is TGCGCCAGCAGCCAAGAACTAGCCAAAGAGACCCAGTACTTC.

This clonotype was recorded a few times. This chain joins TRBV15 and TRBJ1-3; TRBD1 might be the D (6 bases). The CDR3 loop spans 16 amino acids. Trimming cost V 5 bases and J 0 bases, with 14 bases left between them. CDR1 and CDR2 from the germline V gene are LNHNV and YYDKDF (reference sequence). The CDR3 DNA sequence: TGTGCCACCAGCCCCTTAAAGGGGGACTCTGGAAACACCATATATTTT. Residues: CATSPLKGDSGNTIYF.

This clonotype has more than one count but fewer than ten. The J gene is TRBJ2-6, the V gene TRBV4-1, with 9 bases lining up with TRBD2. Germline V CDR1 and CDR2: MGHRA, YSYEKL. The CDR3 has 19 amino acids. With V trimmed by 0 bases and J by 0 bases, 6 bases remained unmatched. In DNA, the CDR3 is TGCGCCAGCAGCCAAGACTCCAGCGGGAGGCTCTCTGGGGCCAACGTCCTGACTTTC. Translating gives CASSQDSSGRLSGANVLTF.

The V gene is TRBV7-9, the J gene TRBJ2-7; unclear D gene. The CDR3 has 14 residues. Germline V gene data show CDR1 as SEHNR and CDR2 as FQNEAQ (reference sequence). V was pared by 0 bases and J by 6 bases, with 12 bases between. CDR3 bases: TGTGCCAGCAGCTTAGCGCGCGAAGGATCCGAGCAGTACTTC. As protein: CASSLAREGSEQYF.

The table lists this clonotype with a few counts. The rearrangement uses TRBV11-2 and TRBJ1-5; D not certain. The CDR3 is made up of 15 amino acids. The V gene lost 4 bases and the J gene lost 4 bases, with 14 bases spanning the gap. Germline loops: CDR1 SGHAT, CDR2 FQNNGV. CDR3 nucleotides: TGTGCCAGCAGCTCCGGCTTCAGTAATAATCAGCCCCAGCATTTT. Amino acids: CASSSGFSNNQPQHF.

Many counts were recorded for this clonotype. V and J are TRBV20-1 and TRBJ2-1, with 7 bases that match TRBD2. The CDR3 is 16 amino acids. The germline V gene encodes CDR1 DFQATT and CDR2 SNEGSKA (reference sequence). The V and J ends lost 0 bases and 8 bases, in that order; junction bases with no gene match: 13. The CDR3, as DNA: TGCAGTGCTAGAGATGGCGGGGGTCCAAGGGGCTATGAGCAGTTCTTC. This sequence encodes CSARDGGGPRGYEQFF.

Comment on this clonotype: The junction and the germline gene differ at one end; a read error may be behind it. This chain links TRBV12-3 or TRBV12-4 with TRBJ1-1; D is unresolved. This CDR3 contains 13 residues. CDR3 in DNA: TGTGCCAGCTGTCCGGACGGGAACCCTGAAGCTTTCTTT. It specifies CASCPDGNPEAFF.

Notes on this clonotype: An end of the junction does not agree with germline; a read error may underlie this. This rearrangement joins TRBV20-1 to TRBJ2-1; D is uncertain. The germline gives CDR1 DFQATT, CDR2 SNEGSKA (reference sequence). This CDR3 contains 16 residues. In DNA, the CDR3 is TGCAGTGCAAGAGCAGATACGCAACTCTACTACAATGAGCAGTTCTTC. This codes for CSARADTQLYYNEQFF.

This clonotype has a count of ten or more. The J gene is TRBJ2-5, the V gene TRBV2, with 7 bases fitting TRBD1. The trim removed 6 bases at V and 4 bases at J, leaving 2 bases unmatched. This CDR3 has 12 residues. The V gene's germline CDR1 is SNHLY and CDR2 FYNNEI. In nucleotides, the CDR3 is TGTGCCAGCAGGGGACAGCGAGAGACCCAGTACTTC. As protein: CASRGQRETQYF.

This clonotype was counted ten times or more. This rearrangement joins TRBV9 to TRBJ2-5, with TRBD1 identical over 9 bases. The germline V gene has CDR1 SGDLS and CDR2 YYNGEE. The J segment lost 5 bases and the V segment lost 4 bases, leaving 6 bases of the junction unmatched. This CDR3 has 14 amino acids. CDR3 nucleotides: TGTGCCAGCAGCCCGGGGACAGGGTTCGAGACCCAGTACTTC. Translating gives CASSPGTGFETQYF.

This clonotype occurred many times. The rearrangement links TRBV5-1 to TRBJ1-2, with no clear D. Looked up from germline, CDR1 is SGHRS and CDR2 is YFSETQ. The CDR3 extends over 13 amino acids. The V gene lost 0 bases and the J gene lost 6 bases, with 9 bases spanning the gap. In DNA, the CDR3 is TGCGCCAGCAGCTTGGCGGACGGGAATGGCTACACCTTC. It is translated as CASSLADGNGYTF.

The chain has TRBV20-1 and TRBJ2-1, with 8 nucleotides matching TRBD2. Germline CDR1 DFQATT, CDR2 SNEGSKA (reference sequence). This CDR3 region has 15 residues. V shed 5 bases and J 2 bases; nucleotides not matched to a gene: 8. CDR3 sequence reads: CSAVSGTNTYNEQFF. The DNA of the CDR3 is TGCAGTGCTGTTAGCGGGACCAACACCTACAATGAGCAGTTCTTC.

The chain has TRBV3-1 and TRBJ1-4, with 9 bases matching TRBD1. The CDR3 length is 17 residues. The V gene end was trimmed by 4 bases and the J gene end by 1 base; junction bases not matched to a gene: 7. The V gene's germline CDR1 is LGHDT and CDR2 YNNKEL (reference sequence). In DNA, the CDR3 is TGTGCCAGCAGCCCCGGGACAGGGAAAGTAACTAATGAAAAACTGTTTTTT. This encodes CASSPGTGKVTNEKLFF.

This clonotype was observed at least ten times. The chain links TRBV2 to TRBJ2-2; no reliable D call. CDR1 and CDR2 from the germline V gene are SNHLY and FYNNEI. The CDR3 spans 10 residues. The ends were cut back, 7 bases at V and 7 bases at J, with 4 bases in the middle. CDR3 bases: TGTGCCAGCAACGACGGGGAGCTGTTTTTT. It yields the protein CASNDGELFF.

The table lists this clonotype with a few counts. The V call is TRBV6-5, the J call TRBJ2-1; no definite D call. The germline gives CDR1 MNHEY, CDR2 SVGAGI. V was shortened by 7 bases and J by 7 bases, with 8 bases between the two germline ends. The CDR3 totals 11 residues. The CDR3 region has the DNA TGTGCCAGCACCAATAAAAATGAGCAGTTCTTC. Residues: CASTNKNEQFF.